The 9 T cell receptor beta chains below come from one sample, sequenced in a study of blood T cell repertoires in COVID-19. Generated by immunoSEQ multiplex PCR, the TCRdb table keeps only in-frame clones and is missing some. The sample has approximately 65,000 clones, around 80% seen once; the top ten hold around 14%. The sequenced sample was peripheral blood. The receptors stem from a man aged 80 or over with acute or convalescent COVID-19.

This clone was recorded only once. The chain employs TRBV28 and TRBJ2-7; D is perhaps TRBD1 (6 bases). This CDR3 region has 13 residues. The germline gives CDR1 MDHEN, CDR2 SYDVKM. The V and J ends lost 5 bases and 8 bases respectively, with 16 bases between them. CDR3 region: CASSPPPRDKQYF. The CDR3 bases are TGTGCCAGCAGTCCGCCGCCCCGGGACAAGCAGTACTTC.

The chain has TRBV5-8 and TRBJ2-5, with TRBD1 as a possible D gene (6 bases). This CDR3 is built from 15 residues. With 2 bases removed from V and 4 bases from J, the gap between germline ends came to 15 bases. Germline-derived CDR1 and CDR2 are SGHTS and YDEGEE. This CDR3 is CASSFLGAVGETQYF. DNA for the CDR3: TGTGCCAGCAGCTTTTTGGGGGCGGTAGGAGAGACCCAGTACTTC.

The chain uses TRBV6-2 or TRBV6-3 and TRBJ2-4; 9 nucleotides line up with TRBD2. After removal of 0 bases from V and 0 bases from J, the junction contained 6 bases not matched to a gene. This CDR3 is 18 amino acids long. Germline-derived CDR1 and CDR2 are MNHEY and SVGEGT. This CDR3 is CASSYSTSGILAKNIQYF. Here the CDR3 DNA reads TGTGCCAGCAGTTACTCGACTAGCGGAATTCTAGCCAAAAACATTCAGTACTTC.

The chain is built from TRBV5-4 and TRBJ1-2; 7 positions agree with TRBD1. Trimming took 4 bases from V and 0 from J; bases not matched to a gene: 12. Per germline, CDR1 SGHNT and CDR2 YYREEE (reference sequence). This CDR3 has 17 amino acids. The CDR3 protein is CASSGKRGPRANYGYTF. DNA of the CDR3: TGTGCCAGCAGCGGTAAAAGGGGGCCCCGGGCTAACTATGGCTACACCTTC.

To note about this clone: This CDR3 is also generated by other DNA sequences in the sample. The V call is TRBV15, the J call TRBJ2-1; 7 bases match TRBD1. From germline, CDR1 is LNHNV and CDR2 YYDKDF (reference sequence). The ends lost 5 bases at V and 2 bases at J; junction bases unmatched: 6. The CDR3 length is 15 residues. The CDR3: CATSPRQGPYNEQFF. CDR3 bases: TGTGCCACCAGCCCTCGACAGGGCCCCTACAATGAGCAGTTCTTC.

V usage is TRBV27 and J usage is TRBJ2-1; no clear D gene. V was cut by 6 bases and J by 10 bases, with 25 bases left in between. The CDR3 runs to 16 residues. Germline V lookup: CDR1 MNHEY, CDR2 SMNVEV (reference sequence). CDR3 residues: CASRTLTADPQFEQFF. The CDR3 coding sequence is TGTGCCAGCAGAACCTTGACGGCGGATCCCCAATTCGAGCAGTTCTTC.

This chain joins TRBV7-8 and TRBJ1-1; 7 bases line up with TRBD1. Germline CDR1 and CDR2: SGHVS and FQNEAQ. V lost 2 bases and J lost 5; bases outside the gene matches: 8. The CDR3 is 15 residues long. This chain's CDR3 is CASSLRQGRGTEAFF. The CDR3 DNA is TGTGCCAGCAGCTTAAGACAGGGAAGGGGAACTGAAGCTTTCTTT.

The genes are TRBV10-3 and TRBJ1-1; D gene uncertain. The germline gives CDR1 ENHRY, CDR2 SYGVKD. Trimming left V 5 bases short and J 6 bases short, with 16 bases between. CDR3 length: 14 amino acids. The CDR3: CAISPTRESAEAFF. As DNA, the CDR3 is TGTGCCATCAGTCCGACACGGGAAAGCGCTGAAGCTTTCTTT.

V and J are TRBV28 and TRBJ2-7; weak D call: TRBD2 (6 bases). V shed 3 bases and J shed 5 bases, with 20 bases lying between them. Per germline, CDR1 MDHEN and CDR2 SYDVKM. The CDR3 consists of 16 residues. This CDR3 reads CASSFGARGTRDEQYF. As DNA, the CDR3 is TGTGCCAGCAGTTTCGGGGCCCGCGGGACCCGCGACGAGCAGTACTTC.